The clone carrying this T cell receptor (beta chain) appeared a few times. Its target is not known. This entry belongs to a study of T-cell memory formation after mild COVID-19. Study-level findings and limits: Clones contracting across day 15 to 85 had a balanced CD4/CD8 profile; later expanding clones leaned CD4+. For contracting clones, CD4+ ones sat mainly in CM and EM, CD8+ in EMRA.

TCRdb processed the 5' RACE reads anew with MiXCR; each CDR3 protein has one entry. Of more than 110,000 distinct CDR3 sequences listed, roughly 24% were seen once; the top ten hold approximately 24%. Germline CDR1 is SEHNR and CDR2 is FQNEAQ (reference sequence). V was cut by 6 bases and J by 7 bases, with 19 bases left in between. CDR3 length: 15 amino acids. The chain carries TRBV7-9 and TRBJ2-1, with D perhaps TRBD1 (6 bases). The specimen was PBMCs or a T cell subset sorted from them (not recorded which). This receptor was obtained from an adult woman who had mild COVID-19 (a few samples of this study predate the infection). Cell type and time point are not known. The CDR3 DNA reads as TGTGCCAGCAGATCCACAGGGTCCTGGCAGAATGAGCAGTTCTTC. Its translation is CASRSTGSWQNEQFF.